The source of this TCR beta chain is a study of T-cell reconstitution after alpha-beta-depleted transplantation in children. This clonotype came up many times. V was trimmed by 6 bases and J by 5 bases, leaving 14 bases between them. The CDR3 runs to 13 residues. Preparing the TCRbeta library involved the use of unique molecular identifiers. TCRdb re-analysed the PCR reads in MiXCR, keeping a single row per CDR3 protein. The sample includes 400,000 to 550,000 distinct CDR3 sequences, roughly a tenth of them seen just once. The V call is TRBV12-3 or TRBV12-4, the J call TRBJ2-7; D is unresolved. Sequenced material: PBMCs, taken before TCRalphabeta/CD19-depleted stem cell transplant. This receptor was taken from a child aged 2-15 years with inherited bone marrow failure, due to receive a stem cell transplant. The CDR3 region has the DNA TGTGCCAGCAGCCTTATGAGCCGGGACGAGCAGTACTTC. Translating gives CASSLMSRDEQYF.